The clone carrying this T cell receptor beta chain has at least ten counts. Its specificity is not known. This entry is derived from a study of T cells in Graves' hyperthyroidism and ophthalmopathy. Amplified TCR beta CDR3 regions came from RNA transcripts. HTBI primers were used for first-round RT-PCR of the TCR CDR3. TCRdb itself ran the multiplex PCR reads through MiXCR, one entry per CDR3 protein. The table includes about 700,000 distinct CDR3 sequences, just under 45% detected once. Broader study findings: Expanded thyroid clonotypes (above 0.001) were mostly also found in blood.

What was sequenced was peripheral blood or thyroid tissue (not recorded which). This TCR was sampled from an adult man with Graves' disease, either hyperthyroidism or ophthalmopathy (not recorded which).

The CDR3 reads CAISESAVSNQPQHF. The CDR3 DNA is TGTGCCATCAGTGAGTCGGCGGTAAGCAATCAGCCCCAGCATTTT. The chain carries TRBV10-3 and TRBJ1-5; no clear D. CDR3 length: 15 residues. V lost 0 bases, J lost 1 base, and 7 bases lay in between. The germline V gene has CDR1 ENHRY and CDR2 SYGVKD.